This T cell receptor (beta chain) was captured in a study of CD8+ T cells in alopecia areata. cDNA prepared by RNA extraction and subsequent reverse transcription served as the template for sequencing. Method: immunoSEQ multiplex PCR; TCRdb's copy keeps in-frame clones and lacks some. The table lists about 200,000 clones, roughly 56% of them singletons, with approximately 4.9% in the top ten. The sorting of PBMCs gave CD4+ and CD8+ T cells. The clonotype originates from a human donor in good health. Sequencing input: CD8+ T cells sorted from blood.

The CDR3 DNA follows: TGTGCCAGCAGTCTCTATCAGGGGGGCCCCTATGGCTACACCTTC. Translating it yields CASSLYQGGPYGYTF. J is TRBJ1-2 and V is TRBV6-5; 7 bases map to TRBD1. Trimming cost V 5 bases and J 4 bases; bases outside gene matches: 10. This CDR3 comprises 15 residues. Germline-derived CDR1 and CDR2 are MNHEY and SVGAGI.